This T cell receptor beta chain was sequenced during a study of shared clonotypes between healthy human individuals. Points from the study as a whole: Non-shared clonotypes displayed generation probabilities falling below those of clonotypes present in all four donors. It was only blood that was sampled, and tissue repertoires likely differ.

Sequencing was performed with immunoSEQ multiplex PCR; in TCRdb, only in-frame clones are kept and a portion is missing. The sample carries around 690,000 clones, 90% recorded once. The CDR3 is made up of 14 amino acids. V shed 7 bases, J shed 11 bases, and the junction held 14 bases outside the gene matches. Germline V gene lookup returns CDR1 MNHEY and CDR2 SVGAGI. On this clone itself: Its target is unknown.

Input material: memory CD8+ T cells from PBMCs. Subset reported: CD45RO+ cells pooled with CCR7-negative TemRA cells. This chain links TRBV6-5 with TRBJ2-4, with 7 nucleotides matching TRBD1. The TCR sequence derives from a man aged 18 to 30 in good health. Some clones in this sample may be carry-over from other donors' samples. Written as DNA, the CDR3 is TGTGCCAGCACCCCAACCCCCCAGGGGGACGTTCAGTACTTC. Amino acid sequence: CASTPTPQGDVQYF.